The 20 T cell receptor beta chains listed next were all sequenced from one sample in a study of T cell responses to AZD1222 COVID-19 vaccine. Here immunoSEQ multiplex PCR was the method, and the copy in TCRdb shows in-frame clones only, minus some. The data show fewer than 200,000 clones, 80% to 95% seen once. This sample comprised peripheral blood, obtained 28 days after the second AZD1222 dose. These receptor sequences come from an adult who received the AZD1222 COVID-19 vaccine.

The chain couples TRBV11-3 to TRBJ2-2, with D unresolved. The CDR3 runs to 15 residues. V lost 4 bases to trimming and J lost 7 bases, with 16 bases between them. Germline CDR1 SGHNT, CDR2 YENEEA. In nucleotides, the CDR3 is TGTGCCAGCAGCTCACCCGGAGAAGCCTTCGGGGAGCTGTTTTTT. Residues: CASSSPGEAFGELFF.

The J gene is TRBJ2-7, the V gene TRBV27; perhaps TRBD2 as D (6 bases). V gave up 6 bases and J gave up 2 bases, with 11 bases separating them. The CDR3 length is 13 residues. Germline CDR1 is MNHEY and CDR2 is SMNVEV (reference sequence). The CDR3 loop reads CASRPGGAYEQYF. The DNA for the CDR3 is TGTGCCAGCAGGCCAGGCGGGGCCTACGAGCAGTACTTC.

V is TRBV27 and J is TRBJ2-7; 7 bases are a match to TRBD2. Germline lookup yields CDR1 MNHEY and CDR2 SMNVEV (reference sequence). CDR3 length: 13 amino acids. V lost 6 bases to trimming and J lost 4 bases; unmatched junction nucleotides: 6. This chain's CDR3 is CASSRSGVYEQYF. In nucleotides, the CDR3 is TGTGCCAGCAGCAGGAGCGGGGTATACGAGCAGTACTTC.

The chain carries TRBV19 and TRBJ2-2; 7 bases are a match to TRBD2. This CDR3 has 17 residues. Germline V gene lookup returns CDR1 LNHDA and CDR2 SQIVND (reference sequence). V shed 7 bases and J 0 bases; nucleotides not matched to a gene: 11. CDR3 loop: CASMMKGLAANTGELFF. CDR3 nucleotide sequence: TGTGCCAGTATGATGAAAGGGCTAGCGGCGAACACCGGGGAGCTGTTTTTT.

V is TRBV6-7 and J is TRBJ1-2; D not resolved. TRBV6-7 is classed as an ORF, of uncertain function. This CDR3 is built from 11 residues. Trimming removed 6 bases from V and 7 bases from J, with 9 bases in between. CDR3 DNA sequence: TGTGCCAGCAGCTGGGGAGGTGGCTACACCTTC. Translating gives CASSWGGGYTF.

This clone came up once. This rearrangement joins TRBV11-2 to TRBJ1-1; D is unresolved. This CDR3 has 12 residues. Trimming left V 5 bases short and J 5 bases short, with 9 bases between. The germline gives CDR1 SGHAT, CDR2 FQNNGV. CDR3 DNA sequence: TGTGCCAGCAGCCTCATGGATACTGAAGCTTTCTTT. Translating gives CASSLMDTEAFF.

The CDR3 DNA reads as TGTGCCAGCAGCTTAGGAGGCTCGCCCAATGAGCAGTTCTTC. It translates to CASSLGGSPNEQFF. The chain combines TRBV11-3 with TRBJ2-1; no reliable D call. The length of the CDR3 is 14 residues. V lost 1 base, J lost 6 bases, and 10 bases lay in between. Germline CDR1 reads SGHNT; CDR2 reads YENEEA.

V gene TRBV19 combines with J gene TRBJ2-2; perhaps TRBD2 as D (5 bases). CDR3 length: 18 residues. V lost 0 bases and J lost 1, with 15 bases in between. Germline V gives CDR1 LNHDA, CDR2 SQIVND (reference sequence). The CDR3, as DNA: TGTGCCAGTAGTATAGATAACCTCCGGGCGGGGAACACCGGGGAGCTGTTTTTT. It translates to CASSIDNLRAGNTGELFF.

V is TRBV7-9 and J is TRBJ2-2; 13 bases are a match to TRBD2. V shed 5 bases and J 1 base; nucleotides not matched to a gene: 7. The CDR3 extends over 18 amino acids. Germline V gene lookup returns CDR1 SEHNR and CDR2 FQNEAQ (reference sequence). The CDR3 DNA is TGTGCCAGCAGCCCGCGACTAGCGGGGGGAAAGAACACCGGGGAGCTGTTTTTT. It specifies CASSPRLAGGKNTGELFF.

CDR3 in amino acids: CASSFSRTSYNEQFF. The CDR3 nucleotides read TGCGCCAGCAGCTTCTCGCGGACCTCCTACAATGAGCAGTTCTTC. The chain joins TRBV5-1 to TRBJ2-1; D gene ambiguous. There are 15 residues in the CDR3. The germline gives CDR1 SGHRS, CDR2 YFSETQ. V gave up 2 bases and J gave up 0 bases, with 9 bases separating them.

The chain combines TRBV6-5 with TRBJ1-1; D not certain. Germline V CDR1 and CDR2: MNHEY, SVGAGI. The CDR3 covers 15 residues. Trimming stripped 6 bases from V and 0 bases from J, with 14 bases between. CDR3 loop: CASRTGGPLNTEAFF. DNA for the CDR3: TGTGCCAGCAGAACGGGCGGGCCTCTGAACACTGAAGCTTTCTTT.

The gene calls are TRBV2 and TRBJ1-4; D is unresolved. The germline V and J ends were trimmed by 3 bases and 7 bases, with 3 bases remaining between them. CDR3 length: 11 amino acids. CDR1 is SNHLY and CDR2 is FYNNEI in the germline V gene. DNA of the CDR3: TGTGCCAGCAGTGAGATTGAAAAACTGTTTTTT. It specifies CASSEIEKLFF.

CDR3 loop: CASSSLSGGGADSSYEQYF. CDR3 nucleotide sequence: TGTGCCAGCAGCTCCCTCTCGGGGGGAGGAGCTGATAGCTCCTACGAGCAGTACTTC. The V call is TRBV7-8, the J call TRBJ2-7, with 7 bases lining up with TRBD2. The CDR3 spans 19 residues. The V and J ends lost 4 bases and 0 bases, in that order; junction bases with no gene match: 18. CDR1 SGHVS and CDR2 FQNEAQ come from the germline V gene.

V gene TRBV4-3 combines with J gene TRBJ2-5; D remains unclear. CDR3 size: 14 residues. The ends were cut back, 0 bases at V and 1 base at J, with 6 bases in the middle. Germline CDR1 is LGHNA and CDR2 is YSLEER. In nucleotides, the CDR3 is TGCGCCAGCAGCCAAGAAACGGGCCAAGAGACCCAGTACTTC. Translating it yields CASSQETGQETQYF.

The genes are TRBV5-1 and TRBJ1-1; D is ambiguous. Deletions cut 4 bases from V and 1 base from J, with 2 bases between. The CDR3 contains 11 residues. From germline, CDR1 is SGHRS and CDR2 YFSETQ. The DNA of the CDR3 is TGCGCCAGCAGCACGAACACTGAAGCTTTCTTT. It codes for CASSTNTEAFF.

J is TRBJ2-1 and V is TRBV9; tentatively, D is TRBD2 (6 bases). This CDR3 region has 16 residues. V was pared by 3 bases and J by 0 bases, with 13 bases between. Germline assignment: CDR1 SGDLS and CDR2 YYNGEE. The DNA for the CDR3 is TGTGCCAGCAGCGAAGGCGGGACCTACTCCTACAATGAGCAGTTCTTC. Protein sequence: CASSEGGTYSYNEQFF.

The V call is TRBV10-1, the J call TRBJ2-7; D uncertain. The germline V gene has CDR1 WNHNN and CDR2 SYGVQD (reference sequence). Trimming took 8 bases from V and 0 from J, leaving 17 bases between them. The CDR3 is 15 residues long. The CDR3 here is CASPLEGDISYEQYF. CDR3 DNA sequence: TGCGCCAGCCCACTTGAAGGCGACATCTCCTACGAGCAGTACTTC.

V is TRBV6-1 and J is TRBJ1-2, with a possible D match to TRBD1 (6 bases). V gave up 2 bases and J gave up 8 bases, with 18 bases separating them. There are 15 residues in the CDR3. The V gene's germline CDR1 is MNHNS and CDR2 SASEGT. CDR3 protein: CASSERSGTSRGYTF. The CDR3 DNA sequence: TGTGCCAGCAGTGAAAGGAGTGGGACAAGTCGGGGCTACACCTTC.

This chain joins TRBV2 and TRBJ2-7, with D perhaps matching TRBD2 (5 bases). V was clipped by 5 bases and J by 4 bases, with 21 bases between them. The CDR3 is 16 amino acids. Germline lookup yields CDR1 SNHLY and CDR2 FYNNEI. The CDR3 reads CASSSPSRARGYEQYF. The DNA for the CDR3 is TGTGCCAGCAGTTCACCCTCCCGGGCCAGAGGGTACGAGCAGTACTTC.

The J gene is TRBJ2-1, the V gene TRBV7-8; 9 positions agree with TRBD2. The germline V gene encodes CDR1 SGHVS and CDR2 FQNEAQ. V shed 4 bases and J 9 bases; nucleotides not matched to a gene: 22. CDR3 length: 19 amino acids. The CDR3 protein is CASSSNQERASGVGGEQFF. CDR3 coding DNA: TGTGCCAGCAGCTCCAACCAAGAGCGAGCTAGCGGGGTTGGGGGTGAGCAGTTCTTC. The full variable domain, completed using reference TRBV7-8 and TRBJ2-1, is GAGVSQSPRYKVAKRGQDVALRCDPISGHVSLFWYQQALGQGPEFLTYFQNEAQLDKSGLPSDRFFAERPEGSVSTLKIQRTQQEDSAVYLCASSSNQERASGVGGEQFFGPGTRLTVL.